The clone carrying this TCR beta chain has a single count. Trimming cost V 0 bases and J 9 bases, with 15 bases left between them. Looked up from germline, CDR1 is MGHRA and CDR2 is YSYEKL. The length of the CDR3 is 15 residues. This specimen belongs to a study of cytomegalovirus exposure and HLA in healthy donors. The PCR had 60 Vbeta and 13 Jbeta primers. Data came from immunoSEQ multiplex PCR; TCRdb stores just in-frame clones and leaves some out. The sample contains about 150,000 clones, approximately 80% of which appear only once. The source material was PBMCs. This clonotype originated in a man aged 25 to 40 in good health and CMV-seropositive. The chain uses TRBV4-1 and TRBJ2-1, with D tentatively TRBD2 (5 bases). The CDR3 DNA reads TGCGCCAGCAGCCAAGAGTGGACTGTGGCTAGTGAGCAGTTCTTC. Encoded protein: CASSQEWTVASEQFF.